This T cell receptor beta chain was obtained from a study of T cell responses to AZD1222 COVID-19 vaccine. Study in general: The study pooled second doses at about 4 or about 12 weeks.

After removal of 6 bases from V and 8 bases from J, the junction contained 10 bases not matched to a gene. In germline, CDR1 is MNHEY, CDR2 SVGAGI. This CDR3 is 14 amino acids long. TCRdb's copy holds only in-frame clones and misses some; the assay was immunoSEQ multiplex PCR. The sample carries around 120,000 clones, about nine tenths recorded once. V usage is TRBV6-5 and J usage is TRBJ1-2; 9 bases line up with TRBD1. This clonotype was sampled from an adult in good health. The sequenced sample was peripheral blood, obtained on day 0 of AZD1222 vaccination. CDR3 residues: CASRISGQGGGYTF. The CDR3 DNA follows: TGTGCCAGCAGGATATCGGGACAGGGTGGAGGCTACACCTTC.